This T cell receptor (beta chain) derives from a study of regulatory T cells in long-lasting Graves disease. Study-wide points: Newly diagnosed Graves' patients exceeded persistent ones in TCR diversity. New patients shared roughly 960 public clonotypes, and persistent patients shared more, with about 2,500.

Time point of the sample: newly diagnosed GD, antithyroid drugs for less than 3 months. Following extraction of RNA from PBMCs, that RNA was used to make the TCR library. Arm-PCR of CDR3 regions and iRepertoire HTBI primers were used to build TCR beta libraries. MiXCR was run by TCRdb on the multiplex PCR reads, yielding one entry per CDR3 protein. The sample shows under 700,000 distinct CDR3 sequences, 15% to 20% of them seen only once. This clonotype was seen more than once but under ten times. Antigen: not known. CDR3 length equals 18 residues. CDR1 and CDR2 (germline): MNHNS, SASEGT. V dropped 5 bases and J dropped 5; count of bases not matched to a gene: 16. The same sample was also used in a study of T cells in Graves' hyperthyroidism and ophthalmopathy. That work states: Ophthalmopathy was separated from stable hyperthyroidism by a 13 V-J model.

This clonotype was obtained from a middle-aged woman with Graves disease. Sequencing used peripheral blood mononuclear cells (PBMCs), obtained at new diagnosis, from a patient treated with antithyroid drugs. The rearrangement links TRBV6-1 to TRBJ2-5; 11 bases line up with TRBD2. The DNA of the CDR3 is TGTGCCAGCAGTCCGTTAGCGGGGGGGTTCTCGTTTCGGGAGACCCAGTACTTC. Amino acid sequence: CASSPLAGGFSFRETQYF.